These T cell receptor beta chains were read from a single sample in a study of T-cell reconstitution after alpha-beta-depleted transplantation in children. One entry per CDR3 protein results from TCRdb running MiXCR on the PCR reads. This table has around 580,000 distinct CDR3 sequences, roughly a quarter appearing once. The source was PBMCs, collected before TCRalphabeta/CD19-depleted stem cell transplant. The receptors stem from a boy under two years old with Wiskott-Aldrich syndrome, due to receive a stem cell transplant. CDR3s include the opening cysteine and the closing phenylalanine or tryptophan. The D gene is left open where the match is weak. Rows may omit the clone size; those that give it use once, few, many or a size class.

v_gene,j_gene,d_gene,abundance,CDR3nt,CDR3aa
TRBV28,TRBJ2-7,.,.,TGTGCCAGCAGTACACCGACAGGACTTGTCTACGAGCAGTACTTC,CASSTPTGLVYEQYF
TRBV5-1,TRBJ2-6,.,few,TGCGCCAGCAGCTTGGGGTTTGGGGCCAACGTCCTGACTTTC,CASSLGFGANVLTF
TRBV20-1,TRBJ2-5,.,few,TGCAGTGCCAGGGAGTGGGTAGTCGGAGAGACCCAGTACTTC,CSAREWVVGETQYF
TRBV7-2,TRBJ2-2,TRBD2,.,TGTGCCAGCAGCCCACCTAGCGGGGGGGCCGGGGAGCTGTTTTTT,CASSPPSGGAGELFF
TRBV6-1,TRBJ2-1,.,.,TGTGCCAGCAGTGCCCAGGGGTTCAATGAGCAGTTCTTC,CASSAQGFNEQFF
TRBV2,TRBJ2-1,.,.,TGTGCCAGCGAGGTCGGCTCCTACAATGAGCAGTTCTTC,CASEVGSYNEQFF
TRBV5-1,TRBJ2-6,.,many,TGCGCCAGCAGCTTGGGGTTTCGCAGCTCTGGGGCCAACGTCCTGACTTTC,CASSLGFRSSGANVLTF
TRBV20-1,TRBJ1-5,.,.,TGCAGTGCTCGCCGGACGGAATCAGCCCAGCATTTT,CSARRTESAQHF
TRBV12-3/TRBV12-4,TRBJ2-1,TRBD2,few,TGTGCCAGCAGTTTACGCGGGAGGGTCTACAATGAGCAGTTCTTC,CASSLRGRVYNEQFF
TRBV5-1,TRBJ2-1,TRBD2,.,TGCGCCAGCAGCGATACGGGAGGTGAGCAGTTCTTC,CASSDTGGEQFF
TRBV5-1,TRBJ2-7,TRBD1,few,TGCGCCAGCAGCGGAAGGGACAGGGGCCCTTACGAGCAGTACTTC,CASSGRDRGPYEQYF
TRBV7-9,TRBJ2-3,.,.,TGTGCCAGCAGCTTAGCCTTCGGGGCGGGACAATTGGATACGCAGTATTTT,CASSLAFGAGQLDTQYF
TRBV30,TRBJ2-7,TRBD2,few,TGTGCCTGGAGTGGGATTAGCGGGAGCTCCTACGAGCAGTACTTC,CAWSGISGSSYEQYF
TRBV12-3/TRBV12-4,TRBJ2-7,TRBD2,few,TGTGCCAGCAGTTTTCTTGGTACAGCGGCGGGAGCAATCTCCTACGAGCAGTACTTC,CASSFLGTAAGAISYEQYF
TRBV12-3/TRBV12-4,TRBJ2-1,.,few,TGTGCCAGCAGCGAACTGAGACCACCGGAGCAGTTCTTC,CASSELRPPEQFF
TRBV20-1,TRBJ2-1,TRBD2,.,TGCAGTGCCGAGGGGAGGGTTCGGGACGGGGAGCAGTTCTTC,CSAEGRVRDGEQFF
TRBV20-1,TRBJ2-4,TRBD2,.,TGCAGTGCTAGTCTGAGCGGGAGCGGGGACATTCAGTACTTC,CSASLSGSGDIQYF
TRBV6-1,TRBJ1-1,TRBD1,once,TGTGCCAGCAGGAACGGACAGGGACTGGTAGCTTTCTTT,CASRNGQGLVAFF
TRBV18,TRBJ2-1,.,few,TGTGCCAGCTCACCGCTACAGCATAATTACAATGAGCAGTTCTTC,CASSPLQHNYNEQFF
TRBV5-1,TRBJ1-2,.,.,TGCGCCAGCGGGCCGTGGTTCGAACAGGAAGATGGCTACACCTTC,CASGPWFEQEDGYTF
TRBV6-1,TRBJ2-2,.,.,TGTGCCAGCAGTGAAACCATAGGGAGGATATTGGGCACCGGGGAGCTGTTTTTT,CASSETIGRILGTGELFF
TRBV18,TRBJ2-7,TRBD2,few,TGTGCCAGCCGAGGCCAGCGGGGGTCCTACGAGCAGTACTTC,CASRGQRGSYEQYF
TRBV5-4,TRBJ1-1,.,few,TGTGCCAGCAGCTTTGGGGCGGGGAACACTGAAGCTTTCTTT,CASSFGAGNTEAFF
TRBV12-3/TRBV12-4,TRBJ2-1,.,.,TGTGCCAGCAGTTTTTCGGCAGGGGTGAGCAATGAGCAGTTCTTC,CASSFSAGVSNEQFF
TRBV5-1,TRBJ2-1,.,.,TGCGCCAGCAGCTTCTATAGCGTTACCAATGAGCAGTTCTTC,CASSFYSVTNEQFF
TRBV5-1,TRBJ2-2,.,few,TGCGCCAGCAGCTTGCTTTGGGGCTCCCCCGGGGAGCTGTTTTTT,CASSLLWGSPGELFF
TRBV10-1,TRBJ2-3,TRBD1,.,TGCGCCAGCAGAGACGGGACAGCTCGAGGACCGCAGTATTTT,CASRDGTARGPQYF
TRBV2,TRBJ2-2,.,.,TGTGCCAGCAAAATCGACCTGGCGAACACCGGGGAGCTGTTTTTT,CASKIDLANTGELFF
TRBV29-1,TRBJ2-1,TRBD1,.,TGCAGCGTCTCCGGGACAGGGGGCGGTGAGCAGTTCTTC,CSVSGTGGGEQFF
TRBV24-1,TRBJ2-2,.,.,TGTGCCACCAGTGATTTAGACTACGGGGAGCTGTTTTTT,CATSDLDYGELFF
TRBV12-3/TRBV12-4,TRBJ2-7,.,few,TGTGCCAGCAGTGCCGGGAGTCCAGACGAGCAGTACTTC,CASSAGSPDEQYF
TRBV28,TRBJ2-5,TRBD1,.,TGTGCCAGCAGTTTATTCCAGGGGGCGGGAGAGACCCAGTACTTC,CASSLFQGAGETQYF
TRBV10-3,TRBJ1-1,.,.,TGTGCCATCAGTGAGTTACCGAACACTGAAGCTTTCTTT,CAISELPNTEAFF
TRBV12-3/TRBV12-4,TRBJ1-1,.,few,TGTGCCAGCAGTTTAATCTACGGGACTGAAGCTTTCTTT,CASSLIYGTEAFF
TRBV30,TRBJ1-6,TRBD1,.,TGTGCCTGGAAGGACAGGCCTGCGGGCTCACCCCTCCACTTT,CAWKDRPAGSPLHF
TRBV5-1,TRBJ1-2,.,few,TGCGCCAGCAGCTCCGCAGGCCAACTTGGCTATGGCTACACCTTC,CASSSAGQLGYGYTF
TRBV12-3/TRBV12-4,TRBJ1-1,.,.,TGTGCCAGCAGTTTATTTTCCGGGAACACTGAAGCTTTCTTT,CASSLFSGNTEAFF
TRBV20-1,TRBJ2-5,TRBD2,.,TGCAGTTCTCGGAGTCTAGCGGGAGAGACCCAGTACTTC,CSSRSLAGETQYF
TRBV15,TRBJ2-7,TRBD1,.,TGTGCCACCAGCAGAGAAGGGACAGGGGTCGGGGAGCAGTACTTC,CATSREGTGVGEQYF
TRBV2,TRBJ2-5,TRBD2,.,TGTGCCAGCAGTGTTGGACTAGCCTCGGAAGAGACCCAGTACTTC,CASSVGLASEETQYF
TRBV5-1,TRBJ2-2,.,.,TGCGCCAGCAGCTTCAAAGCGCCCGGGGAGCTGTTTTTT,CASSFKAPGELFF
TRBV10-3,TRBJ2-7,.,.,TGTGCCATCAGCCGAGGGGGGATCTACGAGCAGTACTTC,CAISRGGIYEQYF
TRBV5-1,TRBJ2-6,.,many,TGCGCCAGCAGCTTGAAGGGGGCTGGGGCCAACGTCCTGACTTTC,CASSLKGAGANVLTF